This T cell receptor (beta chain) was found in a study of naive and memory T cell subsets (dated by TCRdb to about 2017). The study in broad terms: Sorted naive and memory T cell subsets from peripheral blood were analyzed in the study using a UMI-based, open-source pipeline for TCR alpha and beta sequencing. RNA was DNase-treated and reverse transcribed with TCR constant-region primers, mostly using SuperScript III. The functional CMV T cell responses agreed completely with IgG serology results. The full study reports these points: Once error correction was done, more than 90% of naive TCR sequences showed up just once, which made the naive abundance distributions much steeper than those of the memory subsets. Each clonotype was defined as a single alpha or beta chain sequence rather than as a paired alpha/beta receptor. A power law was followed by TCR abundance, with an exponent that differed between naive and memory subsets but was consistent across the three individuals. RNA-based TCR counts may be affected by expression changes linked to T cell activation and differentiation. In both CD4 and CD8 cells, going from naive through CM, EM and EMRA, the Gini index went up while Shannon and inverse Simpson diversity went down. The repertoire findings for the naive and memory subsets could not be validated against a ground truth, as none was available.

This clonotype was counted only a few times. Its antigen remains unidentified. It has no much larger one-base neighbor in the sample; base qualities were not kept. The protocol used for the library was UMI-ligation and nested PCR. To cover both TRBC1 and TRBC2, the beta constant-region primer consisted of an equimolar mix of two oligonucleotides. A single-stranded oligonucleotide carrying the SP2 primer and a 12-nucleotide UMI was ligated to the 3' end of the cDNA by T4 RNA ligase 1. Four rounds of PCR were used to amplify ligated cDNA, with nested alpha and beta constant-region primers being used together with the SP2 primer. Incubation of the ligation reaction was carried out at 16 degrees C for about 20-24 hours. PCR2 was typically run as a SYBR Green qPCR and stopped at a predetermined threshold to prevent over-amplification. Every purification after the first one was done using Agencourt AMPure XP magnetic beads. Libraries were quantified by Qubit and checked on a TapeStation, with a main peak expected near 650 bp. Pooled libraries were sequenced on an Illumina MiSeq using v2 2x251 paired-end kits, and typically roughly 0.9-2.2 million reads were obtained per sample. Each sample library was pooled at 4 nM, and about 5-8% PhiX was included to improve cluster recognition. The published analysis was carried out like this. Using tag matching that tolerated one base-pair mismatch, Decombinator assigned V and J genes to FASTQ reads that had been processed by Demultiplexor. By using UMIs, Collapsinator corrected both sequencing errors and the frequency errors caused by PCR heterogeneity. CDR3Translator translated TCRs and extracted CDR3s from the conserved cysteine to the FGXG phenylalanine, flagging non-productive sequences. Repertoires were subsampled to equal numbers of UMI-defined TCRs before Gini, Shannon entropy and inverse Simpson indices were calculated. Within the linear range, a power law was fitted to clonotype abundance distributions using maximum likelihood. Similar UMI counts, unique TCR numbers and clonal distributions were obtained with the pipeline and with MIGEC on one naive CD8 sample. The repertoires were searched for several thousand CMV-associated CDR3 sequences that had been compiled from VDJdb and a published dataset. TCRdb trimmed the raw reads at Q25, called clones with MiXCR and kept productive beta chains. Each CDR3 protein gets just one entry, which takes the most common genes and DNA from the rows behind it. TCRdb, not the original authors, processed these V and J calls. This sample lists around 40,000 distinct CDR3 sequences; approximately 12% were detected once. Around 21% of the sample comes from the top ten.

TCR alpha and beta chain libraries were amplified separately from the second PCR step onward. The CMV status of each donor was determined by measuring IFNgamma production from CD4+ T cells after fresh PBMCs had been stimulated overnight with CMV viral lysate. Miltenyi beads were used first to positively select CD4 T cells, and CD8 T cells were then positively selected from the CD4-negative fraction. After staining for CD3, CD4, CD8, CD45RA, CD27 and a live/dead dye, cells were sorted on a BD Aria II into four subsets based on CD45RA and CD27. For sorting, CD45RA-CD27- cells were defined as effector memory cells, while CD45RA+CD27- cells were defined as EMRA cells. Three healthy volunteers provided blood, and each donor's sample was split into CD4 and CD8 T cells and then further divided into four differentiation subsets. Around 110 ml of peripheral blood was taken from each donor, and PBMC were separated by density-gradient centrifugation on Ficoll-Paque PLUS. Sorted cells were lysed in RLT buffer, after which RNA was extracted using a Qiagen RNeasy kit and stored at -80 degrees C.

Measured from the cysteine to the phenylalanine, the CDR3 is 16 residues long. Just CDR3 DNA is preserved here, 48 bases in frame from base 1. V and J are truncated by 3 bases and 0 bases respectively, leaving an intervening sequence of 11 bases. For CDR1 and CDR2, the germline V gene lists KGHDR and SFDVKD. This clonotype originated in a human donor in good health. The chain links TRBV24-1 with TRBJ1-3, with the D gene not clear enough to name. Sequenced input: effector memory CD4+ T cells from blood. The cell subset or site label of this sample denotes: effector memory, CD45RA- CD27-. The CDR3 loop reads CATSDAESASGNTIYF. At the DNA level, the sequence is TGTGCCACCAGTGATGCAGAAAGCGCCTCTGGAAACACCATATATTTT.